These T cell receptor beta chains were read from a single sample in a study of blood T cells in healthy people across ages. TCRdb redid the calling of the 5' RACE reads with MiXCR, one entry per CDR3 protein. Of fewer than 2 million distinct CDR3 sequences in the sample, about 39% are singletons; the top ten hold about 21%. The sequencing input was blood. The source is a human donor in good health. Each CDR3 is given with its conserved first and last residue. D genes are given only for firm matches. Where a row states a size, it is once, few, many or the class of an expanded clone; other rows omit it.

TRBV28	few	TRBJ2-6	-	TGTGCCAGCAAAAGGGCAGGCCATTCGGAAGGGGTCAACGTCCTGACTTTC	CASKRAGHSEGVNVLTF
TRBV12-5	-	TRBJ1-1	-	TGTGCTAGTGGACCCGGAGGGACTGAAGCTTTCTTT	CASGPGGTEAFF
TRBV7-3	-	TRBJ2-1	TRBD1	TGTGCCAGCAGCTTGTCTGCGGGACAGGGTCCCAATGAGCAGTTCTTC	CASSLSAGQGPNEQFF
TRBV6-5	few	TRBJ2-7	-	TGTGCCACAGGAGGACGTCGCTCCTACGAGCAGTACTTC	CATGGRRSYEQYF
TRBV6-2/TRBV6-3	few	TRBJ2-3	TRBD2	TGTGCTGTTCGTAGGGGACTAGCGCCAGATACGCAGTATTTT	CAVRRGLAPDTQYF
TRBV14	once	TRBJ2-1	-	TGTGCCAGCAGCTGGTCCCGGGGGAGCTCCTACAATGAGCAGTTCTTC	CASSWSRGSSYNEQFF
TRBV20-1	-	TRBJ2-3	-	TGCAGTGCTAAATGGGGTGGTACGCAGTATTTT	CSAKWGGTQYF
TRBV5-1	few	TRBJ2-6	-	TGCGCCAGCAGCTTGGGGTCTGGACGGGACAACGTCCTGACTTTC	CASSLGSGRDNVLTF
TRBV6-6	once	TRBJ2-1	TRBD1	TGTACCAGCAGGTACGGGACAGGTTACAATGAGCAGTTCTTC	CTSRYGTGYNEQFF
TRBV5-1	-	TRBJ1-2	TRBD1	TGCGCCAGCAGCTCGCCTAGGACAGGGCCTGGAAACTATGGCTACACCTTC	CASSSPRTGPGNYGYTF
TRBV7-9	-	TRBJ2-1	TRBD2	TGTGCCAGCAGCTTTGGATCTGGGACTAGTATCGATGAGCAGTTCTTC	CASSFGSGTSIDEQFF
TRBV19	-	TRBJ2-1	-	TGTGCCAGTAGTACAGTGATCAACTGGGGGAATGAGCAGTTCTTC	CASSTVINWGNEQFF
TRBV14	-	TRBJ2-7	TRBD2	TGTGCCAGCAGCCCGCCGGGACTAGCGGGGGGAGCCGAGCAGTACTTC	CASSPPGLAGGAEQYF
TRBV20-1	-	TRBJ2-2	-	TGCAGTGCTAAAAGGGGGGGAAACACCGGGGAGCTGTTTTTT	CSAKRGGNTGELFF
TRBV7-9	-	TRBJ1-1	-	TGTGCCAGCACAAATGGGATGAACACTGAAGCTTTCTTT	CASTNGMNTEAFF
TRBV11-3	-	TRBJ2-3	-	TGTGCCAGCAGCTTAGAAGCCCAGACCGCAGATACGCAGTATTTT	CASSLEAQTADTQYF
TRBV6-5	-	TRBJ2-4	TRBD2	TGTGCCAGCAGTTACTCGAAGGGACTAGCGGGGGCCCTGCTAGCCAAAAACATTCAGTACTTC	CASSYSKGLAGALLAKNIQYF
TRBV7-2	-	TRBJ1-2	-	TGTGCCAGCACCATTGAGGCAGGGTATAACTATGGCTACACCTTC	CASTIEAGYNYGYTF
TRBV6-2/TRBV6-3	many	TRBJ2-3	-	TGTGCCAGCACCCACGCACCTAGCACAGATACGCAGTATTTT	CASTHAPSTDTQYF
TRBV20-1	few	TRBJ1-2	-	TGCAGTGTCGGATTTGGCTACACCTTC	CSVGFGYTF
TRBV29-1	-	TRBJ2-1	TRBD2	TGCAGCGTTGAAGAAGTGCCAAGCGGGGGGGCCTACAATGAGCAGTTCTTC	CSVEEVPSGGAYNEQFF
TRBV7-8	-	TRBJ2-5	TRBD2	TGTGCCAGCAGTTTGGGACTAGCGGAGCAAGAGACCCAGTACTTC	CASSLGLAEQETQYF
TRBV5-5	few	TRBJ1-5	-	TGTGCCAGCACACCGTCCTGGACACCTCAAACGGGACAGCCCCAGCATTTT	CASTPSWTPQTGQPQHF
TRBV5-1	many	TRBJ2-7	TRBD1	TGCGCCAGCAGCCCAGGGACAGGCCGAGGCGAGCAGTACTTC	CASSPGTGRGEQYF
TRBV6-6	few	TRBJ2-3	-	TGTGCCAGCAGGTCCCTGGGGAGACCAAATACAGATACGCAGTATTTT	CASRSLGRPNTDTQYF
TRBV4-3	few	TRBJ1-4	-	TGCGCCAGCAGACCATCAGGGGCAACTAATGAAAAACTGTTTTTT	CASRPSGATNEKLFF
TRBV7-9	-	TRBJ2-5	TRBD1	TGTGCCAGCAGCTTCGACAGGGATCAAGAGACCCAGTACTTC	CASSFDRDQETQYF
TRBV4-2	-	TRBJ1-2	-	TGTGCCAGCAACCAAGATCGACCGGAGGGAGATTCTCGCCATGGCTACACCTTC	CASNQDRPEGDSRHGYTF
TRBV20-1	-	TRBJ1-2	-	TGCAGTGCTAGAGGAAGTACCCGAGCTTATGGCTACACCTTC	CSARGSTRAYGYTF
TRBV5-1	once	TRBJ2-1	TRBD1	TGCGCCAGCAGCTTATTCCCAGTGACAGGGGGCAGTGAGCAGTTCTTC	CASSLFPVTGGSEQFF
TRBV30	-	TRBJ1-6	-	TGTGCCTGGGAGGTAGGGGGGGCCGGAGTCAGAAATTCACCCCTCCACTTT	CAWEVGGAGVRNSPLHF
TRBV7-2	many	TRBJ1-6	-	TGTGCCAGCAGCTTAGGTACTAGTAATTCACCCCTCCACTTT	CASSLGTSNSPLHF
TRBV24-1	few	TRBJ2-1	TRBD1	TGTGCCACCAGTGATCGCCGGGACAGCCTCAATGAGCAGTTCTTC	CATSDRRDSLNEQFF
TRBV6-1	few	TRBJ1-2	TRBD1	TGTGCCAGCAGTGAAGGCTCGGGACAGTTGAACTATGGCTACACCTTC	CASSEGSGQLNYGYTF
TRBV19	once	TRBJ1-2	-	TGTGCCAGTAGGGGCAGGTCTAACTATGGCTACACCTTC	CASRGRSNYGYTF
TRBV6-2/TRBV6-3	-	TRBJ2-7	TRBD2	TGTGCCAGCACCCACGGGGCGGGGGCCTACGAGCAGTACTTC	CASTHGAGAYEQYF
TRBV20-1	-	TRBJ2-7	TRBD1	TGCAGTGCTAGAGGGAGGGGACAGGGGTCCTACGAGCAGTACTTC	CSARGRGQGSYEQYF
TRBV3-1	-	TRBJ2-7	-	TGTGCCAGCAGCCACGGGAGCTTCTCCGACGAGCAGTACTTC	CASSHGSFSDEQYF
TRBV28	-	TRBJ1-2	TRBD1	TGTGCCAGCAGAAAGACAGGGGAATATGGCTACACCTTC	CASRKTGEYGYTF
TRBV10-3	-	TRBJ1-2	-	TGTGCCATCAGTGAGCCGGAAGGTGGCTACACCTTC	CAISEPEGGYTF
TRBV4-1	few	TRBJ2-2	-	TGCGCCAGCAGCTCTCAGGCAGGGGTCTCAGGGGAGCTGTTTTTT	CASSSQAGVSGELFF
TRBV20-1	-	TRBJ2-5	-	TGCAGTGCTAGAGATCGGGGGATTCAAGAGACCCAGTACTTC	CSARDRGIQETQYF